This entry concerns a single T cell receptor beta chain. Its antigen is currently unknown. These data originate in a study of beta chain features in type 1 diabetes. Once sorted, every population was more than 95% pure. Broader study findings: TCRB CDR3s from Type 1 diabetes patients were moderately but significantly shorter in all four CD4+ subsets. There were fewer insertions and more deletions at the VDJ junctions of type 1 diabetes patients.

Of the isolated RNA, all was reverse transcribed, and so the sequenced material was expressed TCRB transcripts. The read count averaged around 3.6 million across naive, central memory and regulatory T cell samples. The method was immunoSEQ multiplex PCR; TCRdb's version includes in-frame clones alone and lacks a portion of them. The sample has 350,000 to 450,000 clones, 11% to 15% seen once. What was sequenced was naive CD4+ T cells from blood. This TCR derives from a man under 40 in good health.

CDR3 sequence (DNA): TGTGCCAGCAGCTTAGTCGCTGGCGGGGGACCCTACGAGCAGTACGTC. Protein product: CASSLVAGGGPYEQYV. V usage is TRBV7-4 and J usage is TRBJ2-7, with 7 bases matching TRBD2. Germline values: CDR1 SGHVT, CDR2 SQSDAQ. Trimming cost V 1 base and J 2 bases; bases outside gene matches: 8. The CDR3 extends over 16 amino acids.